Listed here are 5 T cell receptor beta chains from one sample, sequenced in a study of CD8 T cells in Susac syndrome. When TEMRA cells were sorted, memory subsets were defined by CD27 and CD45RA staining. RNA in amounts of roughly 0.45 to 1 ug was reverse transcribed with random hexamers. TCRdb independently ran MiXCR on the immunoSEQ multiplex PCR reads; one entry per CDR3 protein. The sample has a few thousand distinct CDR3 sequences, 70% to 85% seen once. Material for sequencing was CD8+ TEMRA cells from PBMCs. Noted subset: FACS-sorted terminally differentiated effector memory CD8+ T cells re-expressing CD45RA (CD8+ TEMRA). All receptors derive from a human donor with Susac syndrome.

CDR3: CASSDSGSTDTQYF. DNA of the CDR3: TGTGCCAGCAGTGACAGCGGGAGCACAGATACGCAGTATTTT. The V call is TRBV6-4, the J call TRBJ2-3, with a possible D match to TRBD2 (6 bases). The CDR3 loop spans 14 amino acids. Trimming stripped 2 bases from V and 0 bases from J, with 6 bases between. In germline, CDR1 is MRHNA, CDR2 SNTAGT.

The genes are TRBV27 and TRBJ2-3; 7 nucleotides align to TRBD2. The J segment lost 1 base and the V segment lost 3 bases, leaving 4 bases of the junction unmatched. The CDR3 length is 15 residues. Germline CDR1 reads MNHEY; CDR2 reads SMNVEV (reference sequence). This chain's CDR3 is CASSLWRERTDTQYF. The CDR3 coding sequence is TGTGCCAGCAGTTTGTGGCGGGAGCGCACAGATACGCAGTATTTT.

The gene calls are TRBV20-1 and TRBJ2-1; TRBD1 matches 9 bases. Germline CDR1 and CDR2: DFQATT and SNEGSKA (reference sequence). This CDR3 is built from 16 residues. The V gene end was trimmed by 3 bases and the J gene end by 3 bases; junction bases not matched to a gene: 9. CDR3 in amino acids: CSASPTPGQGYNEQFF. In DNA form, the CDR3 reads TGCAGTGCTAGTCCTACCCCGGGACAGGGCTACAATGAGCAGTTCTTC.

The chain carries TRBV28 and TRBJ1-1; 7 bases fit TRBD1. The CDR3 sequence is 14 residues long. V trimming: 4 bases; J trimming: 5 bases; junction bases outside the gene matches: 7. Per the germline V gene, CDR1 is MDHEN and CDR2 is SYDVKM. The CDR3 region is CASSSRGRGTEAFF. CDR3 nucleotide sequence: TGTGCCAGCAGTTCGAGGGGGCGAGGGACTGAAGCTTTCTTT.

This clonotype was found a few times. This sequence may be a read error, since a much larger clone differs from it by one base. This sequence joins TRBV5-6 and TRBJ2-5; 7 nucleotides agree with TRBD2. Germline V gives CDR1 SGHDT, CDR2 YYEEEE. The CDR3 is made up of 16 amino acids. CDR3 residues: CARSVVGGWYQETQYF. In DNA, the CDR3 is TGTGCCCGCAGCGTGGTGGGGGGGTGGTACCAAGAGACCCAGTACTTC.